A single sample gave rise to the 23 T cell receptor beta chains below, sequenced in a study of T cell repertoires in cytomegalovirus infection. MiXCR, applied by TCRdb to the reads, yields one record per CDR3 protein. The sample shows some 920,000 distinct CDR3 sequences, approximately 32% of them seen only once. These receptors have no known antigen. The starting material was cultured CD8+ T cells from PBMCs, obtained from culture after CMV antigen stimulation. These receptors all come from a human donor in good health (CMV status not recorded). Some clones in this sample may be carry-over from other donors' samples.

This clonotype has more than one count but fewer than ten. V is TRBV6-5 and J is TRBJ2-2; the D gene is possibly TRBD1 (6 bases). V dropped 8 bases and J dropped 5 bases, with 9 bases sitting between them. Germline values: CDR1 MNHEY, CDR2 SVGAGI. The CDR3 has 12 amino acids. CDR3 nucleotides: TGTGCCAGCCTCCAGGGGACCGGGGAGCTGTTTTTT. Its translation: CASLQGTGELFF.

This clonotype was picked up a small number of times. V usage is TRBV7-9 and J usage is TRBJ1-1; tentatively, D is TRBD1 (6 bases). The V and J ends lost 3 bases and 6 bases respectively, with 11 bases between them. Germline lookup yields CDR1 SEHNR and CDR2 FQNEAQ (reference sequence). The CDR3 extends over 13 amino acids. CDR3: CASSFGGAAEAFF. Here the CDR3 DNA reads TGTGCCAGCAGCTTTGGGGGGGCTGCTGAAGCTTTCTTT.

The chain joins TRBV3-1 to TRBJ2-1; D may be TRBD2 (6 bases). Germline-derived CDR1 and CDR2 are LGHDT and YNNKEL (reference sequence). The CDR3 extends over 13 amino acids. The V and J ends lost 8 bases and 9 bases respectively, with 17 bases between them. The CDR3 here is CASFSSGGSEQFF. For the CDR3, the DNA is TGTGCCAGCTTTTCATCCGGGGGAAGTGAGCAGTTCTTC.

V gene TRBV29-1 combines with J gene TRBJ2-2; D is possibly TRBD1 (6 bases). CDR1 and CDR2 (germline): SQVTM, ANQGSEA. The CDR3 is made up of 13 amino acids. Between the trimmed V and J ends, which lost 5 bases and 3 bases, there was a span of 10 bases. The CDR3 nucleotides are TGCAGCGTTTGGGGGCTAGACACCGGGGAGCTGTTTTTT. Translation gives CSVWGLDTGELFF.

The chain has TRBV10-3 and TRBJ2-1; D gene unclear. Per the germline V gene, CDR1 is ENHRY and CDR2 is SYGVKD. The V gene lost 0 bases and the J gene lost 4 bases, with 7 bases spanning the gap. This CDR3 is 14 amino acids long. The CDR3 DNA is TGTGCCATCAGTGAGTCGGTTCAGTACAATGAGCAGTTCTTC. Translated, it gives CAISESVQYNEQFF.

The CDR3 protein is CASSTSQGEGGYTF. DNA of the CDR3: TGTGCCAGCAGTACCTCTCAGGGGGAGGGGGGCTACACCTTC. The chain couples TRBV27 to TRBJ1-2; 7 bases are shared with TRBD1. Trimming removed 5 bases from V and 8 bases from J; junction bases left unmatched: 11. This CDR3 comprises 14 residues. In germline, CDR1 is MNHEY, CDR2 SMNVEV (reference sequence).

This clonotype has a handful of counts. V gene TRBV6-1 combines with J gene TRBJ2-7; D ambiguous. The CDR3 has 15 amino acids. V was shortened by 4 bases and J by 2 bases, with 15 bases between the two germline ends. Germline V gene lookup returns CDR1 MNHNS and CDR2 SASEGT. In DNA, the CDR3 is TGTGCCAGCAGTGGACCAGTGCTTTCAGCCTACGAGCAGTACTTC. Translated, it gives CASSGPVLSAYEQYF.

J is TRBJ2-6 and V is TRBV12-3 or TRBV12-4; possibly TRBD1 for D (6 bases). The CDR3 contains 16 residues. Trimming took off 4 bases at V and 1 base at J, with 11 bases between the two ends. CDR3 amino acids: CASSSPQGSGANVLTF. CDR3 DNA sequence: TGTGCCAGCAGTTCGCCTCAGGGGTCTGGGGCCAACGTCCTGACTTTC.

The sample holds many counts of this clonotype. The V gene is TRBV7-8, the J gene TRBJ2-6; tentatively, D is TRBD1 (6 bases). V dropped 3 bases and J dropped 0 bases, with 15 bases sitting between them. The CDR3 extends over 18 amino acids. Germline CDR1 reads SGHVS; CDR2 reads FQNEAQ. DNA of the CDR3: TGTGCCAGCAGCTTCCGAGGACAGAGATACTCTGGGGCCAACGTCCTGACTTTC. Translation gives CASSFRGQRYSGANVLTF. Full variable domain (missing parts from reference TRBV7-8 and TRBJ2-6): GAGVSQSPRYKVAKRGQDVALRCDPISGHVSLFWYQQALGQGPEFLTYFQNEAQLDKSGLPSDRFFAERPEGSVSTLKIQRTQQEDSAVYLCASSFRGQRYSGANVLTFGAGSRLTVL.

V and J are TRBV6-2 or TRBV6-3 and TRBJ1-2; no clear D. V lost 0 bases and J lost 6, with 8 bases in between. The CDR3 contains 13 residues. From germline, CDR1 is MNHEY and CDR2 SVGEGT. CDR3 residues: CASSYSFGDGYTF. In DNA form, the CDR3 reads TGTGCCAGCAGTTACTCATTCGGCGATGGCTACACCTTC.

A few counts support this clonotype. Here the CDR3 reads CASSSLGQGQYNYNEQFF. The CDR3 nucleotides read TGTGCCAGTAGTTCCTTGGGACAGGGCCAATATAATTACAATGAGCAGTTCTTC. The chain combines TRBV19 with TRBJ2-1, with 9 bases aligning to TRBD1. In germline, CDR1 is LNHDA, CDR2 SQIVND (reference sequence). CDR3 size: 18 residues. V trimming: 5 bases; J trimming: 4 bases; junction bases outside the gene matches: 15.

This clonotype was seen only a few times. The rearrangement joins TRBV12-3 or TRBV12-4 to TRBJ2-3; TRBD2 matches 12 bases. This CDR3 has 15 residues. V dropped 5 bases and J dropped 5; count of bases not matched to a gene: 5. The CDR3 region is CASSDLAGGLDTQYF. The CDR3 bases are TGTGCCAGCAGTGATCTAGCGGGGGGGCTAGATACGCAGTATTTT.

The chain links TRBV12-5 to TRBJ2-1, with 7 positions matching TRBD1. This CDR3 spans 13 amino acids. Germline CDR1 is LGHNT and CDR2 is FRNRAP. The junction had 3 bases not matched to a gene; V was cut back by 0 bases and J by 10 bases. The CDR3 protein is CASGLVSDREQFF. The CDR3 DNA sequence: TGTGCTAGTGGTTTGGTTTCGGACAGGGAGCAGTTCTTC.

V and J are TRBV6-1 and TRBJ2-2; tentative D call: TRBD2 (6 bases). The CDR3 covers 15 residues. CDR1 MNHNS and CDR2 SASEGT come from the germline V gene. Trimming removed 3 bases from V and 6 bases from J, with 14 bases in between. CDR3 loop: CASSDGTAYPGELFF. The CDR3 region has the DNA TGTGCCAGCAGTGATGGGACTGCTTACCCCGGGGAGCTGTTTTTT.

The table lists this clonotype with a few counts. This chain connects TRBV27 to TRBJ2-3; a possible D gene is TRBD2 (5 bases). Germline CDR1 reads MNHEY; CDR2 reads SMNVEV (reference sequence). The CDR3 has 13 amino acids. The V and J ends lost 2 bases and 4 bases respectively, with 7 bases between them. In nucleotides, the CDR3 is TGTGCCAGCAGTTTAGAGGGCTCAGATACGCAGTATTTT. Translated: CASSLEGSDTQYF.

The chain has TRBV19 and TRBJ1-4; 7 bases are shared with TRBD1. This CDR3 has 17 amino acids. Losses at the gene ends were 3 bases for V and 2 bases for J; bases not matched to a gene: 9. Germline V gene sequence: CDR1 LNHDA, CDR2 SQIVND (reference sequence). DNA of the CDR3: TGTGCCAGTAGTATCCGACAGGGTACGAGGACTAATGAAAAACTGTTTTTT. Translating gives CASSIRQGTRTNEKLFF.

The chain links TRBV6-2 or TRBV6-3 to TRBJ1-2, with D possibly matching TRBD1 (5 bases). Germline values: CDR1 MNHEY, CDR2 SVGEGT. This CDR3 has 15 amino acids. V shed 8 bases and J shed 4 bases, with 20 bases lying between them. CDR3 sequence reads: CASAEGTVVVYGYTF. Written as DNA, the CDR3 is TGTGCCAGCGCGGAGGGGACGGTCGTCGTCTATGGCTACACCTTC.

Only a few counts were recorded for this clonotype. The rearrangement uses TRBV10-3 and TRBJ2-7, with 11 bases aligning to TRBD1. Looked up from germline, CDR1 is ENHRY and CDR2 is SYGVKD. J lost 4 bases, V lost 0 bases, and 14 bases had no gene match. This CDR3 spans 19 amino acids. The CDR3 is CAISESKIRGQGVHYEQYF. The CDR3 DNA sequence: TGTGCCATCAGTGAGTCGAAAATCCGGGGACAGGGGGTGCATTACGAGCAGTACTTC.

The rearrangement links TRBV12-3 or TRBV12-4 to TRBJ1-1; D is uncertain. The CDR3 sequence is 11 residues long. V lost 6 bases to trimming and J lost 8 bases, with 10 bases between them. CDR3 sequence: CASSVASEAFF. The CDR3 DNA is TGTGCCAGCAGCGTGGCGTCCGAAGCTTTCTTT.

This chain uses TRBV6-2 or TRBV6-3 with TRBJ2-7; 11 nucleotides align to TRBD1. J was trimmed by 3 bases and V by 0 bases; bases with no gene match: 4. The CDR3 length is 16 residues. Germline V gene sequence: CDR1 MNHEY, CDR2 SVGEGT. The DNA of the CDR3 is TGTGCCAGCAGTTACTCGAAGGGACAGGGGGACTACGAGCAGTACGTC. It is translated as CASSYSKGQGDYEQYV.

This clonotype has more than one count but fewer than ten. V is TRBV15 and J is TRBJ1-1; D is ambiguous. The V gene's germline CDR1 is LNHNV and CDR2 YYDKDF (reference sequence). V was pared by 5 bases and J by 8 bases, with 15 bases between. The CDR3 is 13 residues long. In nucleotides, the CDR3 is TGTGCCACCAGCGTCGGGGAATCCCCCGAAGCTTTCTTT. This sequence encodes CATSVGESPEAFF. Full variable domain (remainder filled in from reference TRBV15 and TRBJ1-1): DAMVIQNPRYQVTQFGKPVTLSCSQTLNHNVMYWYQQKSSQAPKLLFHYYDKDFNNEADTPDNFQSRRPNTSFCFLDIRSPGLGDTAMYLCATSVGESPEAFFGQGTRLTVV.

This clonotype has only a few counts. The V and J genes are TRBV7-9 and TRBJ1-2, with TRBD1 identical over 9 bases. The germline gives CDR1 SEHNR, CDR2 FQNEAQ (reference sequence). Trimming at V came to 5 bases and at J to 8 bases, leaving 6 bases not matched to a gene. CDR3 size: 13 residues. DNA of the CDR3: TGTGCCAGCAGCCCGCCGGGACAGGGCGGCTACACCTTC. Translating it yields CASSPPGQGGYTF. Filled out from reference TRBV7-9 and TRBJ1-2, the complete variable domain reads DTGVSQNPRHKITKRGQNVTFRCDPISEHNRLYWYRQTLGQGPEFLTYFQNEAQLEKSRLLSDRFSAERPKGSFSTLEIQRTEQGDSAMYLCASSPPGQGGYTFGSGTRLTVV.

The CDR3 region has the DNA TGTGCCAGCACCCAGGGAGGGCAGCCCCAGCATTTT. Its protein product is CASTQGGQPQHF. The V gene is TRBV7-9, the J gene TRBJ1-5; D possibly corresponds to TRBD1 (5 bases). V shed 7 bases and J shed 7 bases, with 11 bases lying between them. Germline CDR1 reads SEHNR; CDR2 reads FQNEAQ (reference sequence). This CDR3 has 12 residues.